A single sample gave rise to the 6 T cell receptor beta chains below, sequenced in a study of blood T cells in healthy people across ages. It was with a sample-barcoded 5' primer and a J-beta primer mix that a second PCR of about 6 to 12 cycles was run. TCRdb reprocessed the 5' RACE reads via MiXCR and lists one record per CDR3 protein. This repertoire shows more than 1,000,000 distinct CDR3 sequences, under 30% found once; its top ten account for approximately 0.79%. These same records also appear under a second study, on T cells of mothers and their children.

Specimen: blood. These receptors all come from a girl aged 2-15 years in good health.

This clonotype has a single count. This CDR3 reads CSARGQTDYGYTF. DNA for the CDR3: TGCAGTGCTAGGGGACAGACGGACTATGGCTACACCTTC. The chain links TRBV20-1 to TRBJ1-2, with 7 bases fitting TRBD1. There are 13 residues in the CDR3. The V gene end was trimmed by 3 bases and the J gene end by 3 bases; junction bases not matched to a gene: 4. Germline V gives CDR1 DFQATT, CDR2 SNEGSKA (reference sequence).

Many counts were recorded for this clonotype. The chain couples TRBV7-3 to TRBJ2-7; D may be TRBD2 (5 bases). CDR1 and CDR2 from the germline V gene are SGHTA and FQGTGA. V lost 5 bases, J lost 2 bases, and 10 bases lay in between. The CDR3 length is 13 residues. The CDR3 spells CASSPDSTYEQYF. The DNA for the CDR3 is TGTGCCAGCAGCCCGGACTCCACCTACGAGCAGTACTTC.

The rearrangement joins TRBV12-3 or TRBV12-4 to TRBJ2-6; D might be TRBD1 (6 bases). V was pared by 3 bases and J by 5 bases, with 14 bases between. This CDR3 has 16 amino acids. DNA for the CDR3: TGTGCCAGCAGTTTGAGTCAGGGGAGTCGGGCCAACGTCCTGACTTTC. Protein product: CASSLSQGSRANVLTF.

The chain joins TRBV28 to TRBJ2-5; D not resolved. With the DNA end fitting TRBJ2-7 better, the J assignment may be wrong. Germline V gives CDR1 MDHEN, CDR2 SYDVKM. This CDR3 is built from 16 residues. The CDR3 DNA follows: TGTGCCAGCAGTCTTGTCCTGACAAGGCCCTCCTACGAGCAGTACTTC. Its protein is CASSLVLTRPSYEQYF.

This chain connects TRBV4-1 to TRBJ2-2; D remains ambiguous. CDR3 size: 14 residues. The germline gives CDR1 MGHRA, CDR2 YSYEKL. The V and J ends lost 0 bases and 6 bases respectively, with 8 bases between them. The CDR3 coding sequence is TGCGCCAGCAGCCAAGAATCGGGCCCCGGGGAGCTGTTTTTT. This gives the protein CASSQESGPGELFF.

V gene TRBV6-2 or TRBV6-3 combines with J gene TRBJ2-5; D might be TRBD1 or TRBD2, each matching 5 bases. Germline V gene lookup returns CDR1 MNHEY and CDR2 SVGEGT. V was trimmed by 2 bases and J by 5 bases, leaving 15 bases between them. There are 15 residues in the CDR3. This CDR3 reads CASSYEGRPPETQYF. The CDR3, as DNA: TGTGCCAGCAGTTACGAGGGACGTCCCCCCGAGACCCAGTACTTC.